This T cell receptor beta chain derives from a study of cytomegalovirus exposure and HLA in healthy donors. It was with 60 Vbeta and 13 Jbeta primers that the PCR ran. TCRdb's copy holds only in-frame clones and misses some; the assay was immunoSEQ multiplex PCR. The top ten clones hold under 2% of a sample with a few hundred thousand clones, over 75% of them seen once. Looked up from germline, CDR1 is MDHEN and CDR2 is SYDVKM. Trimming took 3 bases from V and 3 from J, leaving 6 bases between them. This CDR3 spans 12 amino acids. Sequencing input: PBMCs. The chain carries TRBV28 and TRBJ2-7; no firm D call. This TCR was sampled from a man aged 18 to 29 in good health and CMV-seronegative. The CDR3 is CASSFSNYEQYF. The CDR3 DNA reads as TGTGCCAGCAGTTTCAGTAACTACGAGCAGTACTTC. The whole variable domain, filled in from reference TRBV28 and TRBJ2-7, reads DVKVTQSSRYLVKRTGEKVFLECVQDMDHENMFWYRQDPGLGLRLIYFSYDVKMKEKGDIPEGYSVSREKKERFSLILESASTNQTSMYLCASSFSNYEQYFGPGTRLTVT.